Below, 16 T cell receptor beta chains from the same sample are listed, as sequenced in a study of CD8+CD57+ T cells in acquired aplastic anemia. CDR3 and TCR beta VDJ profiling relied on genomic DNA as the template. TCRdb reanalysed the reads using MiXCR and keeps one entry per CDR3 protein. The sample gives about 160,000 distinct CDR3 sequences, about 50% of which show up once; over 25% is in the top ten. Patients sequenced had flow cytometry evidence of CD8+CD57+ cell expansion. Sequencing used sorted CD4+, CD8+, or CD8+CD57+ T cells (not recorded which) from PBMCs. These receptors all come from a human donor with aplastic anemia.

V and J are TRBV10-3 and TRBJ2-7; weak D call: TRBD1 (6 bases). V lost 3 bases to trimming and J lost 0 bases, with 12 bases between them. CDR1 is ENHRY and CDR2 is SYGVKD in the germline V gene. This CDR3 region has 15 residues. In nucleotides, the CDR3 is TGTGCCATCAGTGATGCCAGGGGATTCTCCTACGAGCAGTACTTC. Its protein is CAISDARGFSYEQYF.

This clonotype was picked up many times. The chain carries TRBV29-1 and TRBJ2-5; D not resolved. The CDR3 loop spans 13 amino acids. Germline V lookup: CDR1 SQVTM, CDR2 ANQGSEA. V was clipped by 0 bases and J by 4 bases, with 9 bases between them. CDR3: CSVEEMGGETQYF. The CDR3 DNA sequence: TGCAGCGTTGAAGAGATGGGTGGAGAGACCCAGTACTTC.

The V gene is TRBV5-4, the J gene TRBJ2-7; no firm D call. The CDR3 is 12 amino acids. The V end was cut by 0 bases, the J end by 4 bases, with 5 bases between. Germline V gene lookup returns CDR1 SGHNT and CDR2 YYREEE (reference sequence). The CDR3 region has the DNA TGTGCCAGCAGCTTGGACAAGTACGAGCAGTACTTC. This gives the protein CASSLDKYEQYF.

This clonotype appeared many times. CDR3 in amino acids: CASAKGDEMNTEAFF. CDR3 nucleotide sequence: TGTGCCAGTGCCAAAGGAGACGAAATGAACACTGAAGCTTTCTTT. The chain links TRBV19 to TRBJ1-1; D unresolved. Germline CDR1 is LNHDA and CDR2 is SQIVND (reference sequence). Deletions cut 8 bases from V and 0 bases from J, with 16 bases between. This CDR3 has 15 residues.

This clonotype was seen a single time. The chain has TRBV7-2 and TRBJ1-1, with 7 bases that match TRBD1. Germline-derived CDR1 and CDR2 are SGHTA and FQGNSA. J was trimmed by 3 bases and V by 4 bases; bases with no gene match: 2. CDR3 length equals 13 residues. Here the CDR3 reads CASSSQGHTEAFF. The CDR3 DNA sequence: TGTGCCAGCAGCTCACAGGGGCACACTGAAGCTTTCTTT.

Comment on this clonotype: With a much larger clone just one base away, this may be a read error. Given the absence of the conserved phenylalanine or tryptophan at the CDR3 end, a read error is likely. The genes are TRBV7-2 and TRBJ2-7, with D tentatively TRBD1 (6 bases). The CDR3 is made up of 16 amino acids. From germline, CDR1 is SGHTA and CDR2 FQGNSA. Trimming removed 0 bases from V and 5 bases from J, with 17 bases in between. CDR3 sequence: CASSLAPGHPRDEQYL. The CDR3 DNA reads TGTGCCAGCAGCTTAGCCCCGGGACACCCCCGCGACGAGCAGTACCTC.

The V gene is TRBV4-1, the J gene TRBJ1-2; D uncertain. Germline CDR1 MGHRA, CDR2 YSYEKL. This CDR3 spans 14 amino acids. Deletions cut 4 bases from V and 3 bases from J, with 12 bases between. Written as DNA, the CDR3 is TGCGCCAGCAGCCCACTAACTGGTCACTATGGCTACACCTTC. Its protein is CASSPLTGHYGYTF.

The chain joins TRBV29-1 to TRBJ2-3, with TRBD1 matching 8 bases. This CDR3 region has 16 residues. Losses at the gene ends were 0 bases for V and 2 bases for J; bases not matched to a gene: 7. Germline V gives CDR1 SQVTM, CDR2 ANQGSEA. Here the CDR3 reads CSVEDRTGTYTDTQYF. In DNA, the CDR3 is TGCAGCGTTGAAGATCGGACAGGGACGTACACAGATACGCAGTATTTT.

The gene calls are TRBV29-1 and TRBJ2-3, with D uncertain. This CDR3 has 11 amino acids. V was cut by 3 bases and J by 6 bases, with 7 bases left in between. CDR1 and CDR2 from the germline V gene are SQVTM and ANQGSEA. DNA for the CDR3: TGCAGCGTTGACCCTCGGGATACGCAGTATTTT. The encoded protein is CSVDPRDTQYF.

The CDR3 sequence is CSLPRNTEAFF. As DNA, the CDR3 is TGCAGCCTCCCGAGGAACACTGAAGCTTTCTTT. The chain employs TRBV20-1 and TRBJ1-1; no clear D. This CDR3 region has 11 residues. Germline V gene lookup returns CDR1 DFQATT and CDR2 SNEGSKA (reference sequence).

The gene calls are TRBV11-2 and TRBJ1-2; 12 positions match TRBD1. The germline V gene encodes CDR1 SGHAT and CDR2 FQNNGV. The CDR3 sequence is 17 residues long. J lost 8 bases, V lost 5 bases, and 15 bases had no gene match. The CDR3 sequence is CASSPSGGQGAGGGYTF. The CDR3 DNA reads as TGTGCCAGCAGCCCAAGCGGGGGACAGGGGGCAGGCGGCGGCTACACCTTC.

Points on this clonotype: This could be a read error, since a much larger clone is one nucleotide away. A read error is likely, as this CDR3 ends without the conserved phenylalanine or tryptophan. The chain joins TRBV3-1 to TRBJ2-7; D is tentatively TRBD1 or TRBD2 (5 bases each). The ends were cut back, 3 bases at V and 2 bases at J, with 23 bases in the middle. Germline-derived CDR1 and CDR2 are LGHDT and YNNKEL (reference sequence). The CDR3 is 18 amino acids. CDR3 in amino acids: CASSHDPGPRGRTYEQYL. The CDR3 DNA sequence: TGTGCCAGCAGCCACGATCCGGGACCCCGGGGCCGAACCTACGAGCAGTACCTC.

This clonotype was observed many times. The chain links TRBV29-1 to TRBJ1-4; D uncertain. This CDR3 has 14 residues. Germline V gene lookup returns CDR1 SQVTM and CDR2 ANQGSEA. Trimming took off 4 bases at V and 5 bases at J, with 14 bases between the two ends. The CDR3 protein is CSVADALKNEKLFF. For the CDR3, the DNA is TGCAGCGTTGCCGACGCCCTGAAGAATGAAAAACTGTTTTTT.

This chain joins TRBV20-1 and TRBJ2-5, with a weak D call TRBD2 (6 bases). The CDR3 spans 15 residues. V dropped 0 bases and J dropped 6 bases, with 17 bases sitting between them. Germline values: CDR1 DFQATT, CDR2 SNEGSKA (reference sequence). The CDR3 loop reads CSARDRNSGPQTQYF. CDR3 sequence (DNA): TGCAGTGCTAGAGATCGAAATAGCGGTCCACAGACCCAGTACTTC.

This clonotype showed up many times. CDR3 in amino acids: CASSIVGQGVLYF. The CDR3 region has the DNA TGTGCCAGTAGTATAGTGGGACAGGGTGTTCTGTACTTC. The V and J genes are TRBV19 and TRBJ2-4, with 9 bases matching TRBD1. J gave up 15 bases and V 1 base, and 7 bases lay outside the gene matches. This CDR3 contains 13 residues. The germline V gene has CDR1 LNHDA and CDR2 SQIVND (reference sequence).

This clonotype was counted ten times or more. The rearrangement links TRBV12-3 or TRBV12-4 to TRBJ1-2, with D uncertain. The CDR3 has 10 amino acids. V dropped 6 bases and J dropped 3 bases, with 2 bases sitting between them. The CDR3 region is CASRDYGYTF. CDR3 DNA sequence: TGTGCCAGCAGGGACTATGGCTACACCTTC.